Here is one TCR beta chain with its context. Sample time point: week 3, after first cycle of checkpoint inhibitor. The repertoire was sequenced with immunoSEQ multiplex PCR; TCRdb's copy has only in-frame clones and lacks some. This sample has roughly 10,000 clones, with almost 85% found just once. These data come from a study of blood T cell dynamics during melanoma immunotherapy. The CDR3 has 18 amino acids. CDR1 is WNHNN, CDR2 SYGVQD, per germline (reference sequence). Trimming cost V 6 bases and J 0 bases; bases outside gene matches: 13. The chain employs TRBV10-1 and TRBJ2-5, with 10 nucleotides matching TRBD2. The sequencing used blood, collected from a patient treated with checkpoint blockade. The receptor comes from a human donor with melanoma. The chain's CDR3 is CASRRELAGAPYQETQYF. The CDR3 bases are TGCGCCAGCAGGAGGGAGCTAGCGGGGGCCCCGTACCAAGAGACCCAGTACTTC.